This record looks at one T cell receptor (beta chain) sequence and its context. Its cognate antigen is unknown. This sample is drawn from a study of T cell responses to AZD1222 COVID-19 vaccine. Study outcomes and limitations: Baseline seropositivity characterized only a handful of AZD1222 recipients. Most donors were white British, females outnumbered males, and clonal diversity was possibly underestimated.

The repertoire was sequenced with immunoSEQ multiplex PCR; TCRdb's copy has only in-frame clones and lacks some. This table holds 110,000 or so clones, approximately 88% found once. The germline V gene encodes CDR1 SGHDT and CDR2 YYEEEE. The length of the CDR3 is 13 residues. V lost 4 bases to trimming and J lost 4 bases, with 12 bases between them. The V call is TRBV5-6, the J call TRBJ2-7, with D perhaps assigned TRBD1 or TRBD2 (5 bases each). This sequence originates from an adult in good health. Source: peripheral blood, taken on day 0 of MenACWY control vaccination. The CDR3 loop reads CASSPGAGYEQYF. CDR3 nucleotide sequence: TGTGCCAGCAGCCCTGGGGCGGGTTACGAGCAGTACTTC.